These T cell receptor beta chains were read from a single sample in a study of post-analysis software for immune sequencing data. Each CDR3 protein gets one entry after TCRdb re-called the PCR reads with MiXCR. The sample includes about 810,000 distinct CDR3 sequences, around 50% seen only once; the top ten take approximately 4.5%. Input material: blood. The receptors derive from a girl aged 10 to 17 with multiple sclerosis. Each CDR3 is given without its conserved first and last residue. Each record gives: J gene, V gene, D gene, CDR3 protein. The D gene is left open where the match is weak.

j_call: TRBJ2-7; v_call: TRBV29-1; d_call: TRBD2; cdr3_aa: SVGGLAGDYSYEQY
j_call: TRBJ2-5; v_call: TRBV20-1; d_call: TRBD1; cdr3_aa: SARESPTGRETQY
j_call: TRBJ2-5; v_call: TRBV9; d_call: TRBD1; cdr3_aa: ASSAGTAYNQETQY
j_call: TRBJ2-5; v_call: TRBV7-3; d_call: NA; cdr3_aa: ASSLGPGETQY
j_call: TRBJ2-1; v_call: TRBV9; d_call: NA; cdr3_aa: ASSVDDLTIYNEQF
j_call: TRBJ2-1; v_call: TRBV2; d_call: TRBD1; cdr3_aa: ASRWDRSNNEQF
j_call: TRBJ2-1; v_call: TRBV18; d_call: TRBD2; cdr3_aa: ASSLSGLADNEQF
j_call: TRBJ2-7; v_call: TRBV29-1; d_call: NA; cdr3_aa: SVEGGGQVQPYEQY
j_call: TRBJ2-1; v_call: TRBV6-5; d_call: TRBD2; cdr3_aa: ASSYSLLAGVSYNEQF
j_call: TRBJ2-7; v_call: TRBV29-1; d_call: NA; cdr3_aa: SVERQGNPYEQY
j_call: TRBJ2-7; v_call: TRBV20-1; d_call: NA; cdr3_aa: SARATPRWEQY
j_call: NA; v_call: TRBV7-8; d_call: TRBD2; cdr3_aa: ASSTDRLAGGPNEQY
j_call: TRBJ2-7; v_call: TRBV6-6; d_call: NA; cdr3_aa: ASRQAVTYEQY
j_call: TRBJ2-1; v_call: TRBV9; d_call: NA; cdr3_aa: ASSVEGSYNEQF
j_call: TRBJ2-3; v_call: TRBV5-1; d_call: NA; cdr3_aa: ASSLVWQVTDTQY
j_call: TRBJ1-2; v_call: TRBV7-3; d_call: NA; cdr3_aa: ASSPTAGYGYT
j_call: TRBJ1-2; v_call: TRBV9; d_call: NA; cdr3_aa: ASSVGRRGIGGYT
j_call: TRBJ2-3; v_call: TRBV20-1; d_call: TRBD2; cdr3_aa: SAPRAGEITDTQY
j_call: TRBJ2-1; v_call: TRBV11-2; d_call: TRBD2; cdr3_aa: ASSSGLAGGSGEQF
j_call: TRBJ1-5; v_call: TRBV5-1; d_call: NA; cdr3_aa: ASSLGGIYNQPQH
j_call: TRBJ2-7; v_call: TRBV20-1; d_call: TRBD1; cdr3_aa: SAAGQGGYEQY
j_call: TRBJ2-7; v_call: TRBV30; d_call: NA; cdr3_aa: AWSGDAGSYEQY
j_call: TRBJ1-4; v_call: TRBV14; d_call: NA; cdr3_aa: ASSQVQATNEKLF
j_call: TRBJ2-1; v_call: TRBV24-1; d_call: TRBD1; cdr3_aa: ATSDPGTGYNEQF
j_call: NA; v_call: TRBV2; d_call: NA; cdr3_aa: ASRSTETQY
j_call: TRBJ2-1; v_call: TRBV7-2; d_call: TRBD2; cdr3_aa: ASSFDSGRALSEQF
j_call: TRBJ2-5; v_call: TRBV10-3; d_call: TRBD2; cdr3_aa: AISTGLAGGLPPETQY
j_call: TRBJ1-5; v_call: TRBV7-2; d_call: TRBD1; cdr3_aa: ASSRSAGGYGSNQPQH
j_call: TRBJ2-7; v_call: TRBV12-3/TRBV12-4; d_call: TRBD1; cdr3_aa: ASSFSGTGGYEQY
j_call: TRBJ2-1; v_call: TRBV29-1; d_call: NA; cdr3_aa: SVDRRGNNEQF
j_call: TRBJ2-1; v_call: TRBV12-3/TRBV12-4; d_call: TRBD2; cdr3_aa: ASSLAVGLAGSAREQF
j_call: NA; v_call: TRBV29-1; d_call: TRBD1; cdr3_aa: SVALRTGGAEQY
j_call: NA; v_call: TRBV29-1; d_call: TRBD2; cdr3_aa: SYRTSGTLEQY
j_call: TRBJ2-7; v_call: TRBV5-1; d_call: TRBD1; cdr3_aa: ASSLPGAGTGSYEQY
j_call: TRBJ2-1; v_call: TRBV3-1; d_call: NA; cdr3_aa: ASSQYQGGGEQF
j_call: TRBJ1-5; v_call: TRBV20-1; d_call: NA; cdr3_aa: SARIRENSNQPQH
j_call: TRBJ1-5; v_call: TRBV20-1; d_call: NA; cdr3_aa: SARDTPNQPQH
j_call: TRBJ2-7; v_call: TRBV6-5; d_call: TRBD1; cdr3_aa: ASSRRQGSHEQY
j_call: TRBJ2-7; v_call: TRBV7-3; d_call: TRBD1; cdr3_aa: ASSLRDSGSYEQY
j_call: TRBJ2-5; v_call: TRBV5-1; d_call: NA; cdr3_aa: ASSPGLEGRETQY
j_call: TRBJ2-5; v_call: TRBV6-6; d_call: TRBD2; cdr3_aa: ASSYNLAGGQETQY
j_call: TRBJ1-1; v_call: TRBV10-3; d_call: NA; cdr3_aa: AISRGSGTEANTEAF
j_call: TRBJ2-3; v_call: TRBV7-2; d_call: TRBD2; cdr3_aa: ASSLGSSGGTQY
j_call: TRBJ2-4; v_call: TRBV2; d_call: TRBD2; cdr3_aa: ASKKGLAGVMRAKNIQY
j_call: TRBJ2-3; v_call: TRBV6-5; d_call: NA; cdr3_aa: ASRTSVNTQY
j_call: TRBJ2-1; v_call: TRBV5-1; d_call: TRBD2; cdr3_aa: ASSLQASGSNEQF
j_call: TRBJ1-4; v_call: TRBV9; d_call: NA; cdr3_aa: ASSPAGGLANEKLF
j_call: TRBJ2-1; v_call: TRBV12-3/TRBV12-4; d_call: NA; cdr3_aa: ASSLSDGRRYNEQF
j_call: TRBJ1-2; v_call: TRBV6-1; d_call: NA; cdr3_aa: ASSLRRQDYGYT